The next 25 T cell receptor beta chains were all read from a single sample in a study of Tregs in tolerant kidney transplant recipients. Sequenced by immunoSEQ multiplex PCR; TCRdb stores in-frame clones only, minus some. The sample includes about 73,000 clones, about 98% of them seen just once. The specimen comprised CD4+ T cells from blood, sampled before the transplant. These receptors were collected from a human donor who received a combined kidney and bone marrow transplant.

The V gene is TRBV19, the J gene TRBJ2-3; no definite D call. CDR1 is LNHDA, CDR2 SQIVND, per germline (reference sequence). The V end was cut by 3 bases, the J end by 5 bases, with 6 bases between. The CDR3 spans 12 residues. As DNA, the CDR3 is TGTGCCAGTAGTATTTCAGGAGATACGCAGTATTTT. It yields the protein CASSISGDTQYF.

V is TRBV18 and J is TRBJ1-2; D uncertain. CDR3 length: 15 amino acids. Trimming shortened V by 0 bases and J by 2 bases, and 10 bases separated the two germline ends. The germline gives CDR1 KGHSH, CDR2 LQKENI. The CDR3 reads CASSPPSTRNYGYTF. The CDR3 coding sequence is TGTGCCAGCTCACCACCGTCGACACGCAACTATGGCTACACCTTC.

This chain connects TRBV27 to TRBJ1-4, with 10 nucleotides matching TRBD1. Germline V gene lookup returns CDR1 MNHEY and CDR2 SMNVEV (reference sequence). The CDR3 sequence is 15 residues long. Trimming at V came to 5 bases and at J to 8 bases, leaving 8 bases not matched to a gene. CDR3 amino acids: CASSRPGQGHEKLFF. CDR3 nucleotides: TGTGCCAGCAGTCGACCGGGACAGGGGCACGAAAAACTGTTTTTT.

The CDR3 loop is CASSSLAGGPGSYNEQFF. The CDR3 DNA is TGTGCCAGCTCTTCACTAGCGGGGGGGCCCGGCTCCTACAATGAGCAGTTCTTC. This chain joins TRBV18 and TRBJ2-1, with TRBD2 matching over 13 bases. Germline V gene sequence: CDR1 KGHSH, CDR2 LQKENI. V was clipped by 6 bases and J by 0 bases; unmatched bases: 8. The CDR3 has 18 residues.

The chain uses TRBV21-1 and TRBJ2-2; the tabulated D call, TRBD2, remains unverified against the DNA. TRBV21-1 is reported as a pseudogene. There are 16 residues in the CDR3. CDR3 bases: TGTGCCAGCAGCAAGGAGCGGGAGGGCCACACCGGGGAGCTGTTTTTT. Translated, it gives CASSKEREGHTGELFF.

The gene calls are TRBV6-1 and TRBJ2-1; TRBD2 is a possible D gene (6 bases). CDR3 size: 15 residues. The germline CDR1 and CDR2 sequences are MNHNS and SASEGT. Trimming stripped 2 bases from V and 2 bases from J, with 10 bases between. The CDR3 sequence: CASSEPGRPYNEQFF. CDR3 nucleotides: TGTGCCAGCAGTGAACCCGGGAGACCCTACAATGAGCAGTTCTTC.

The chain combines TRBV7-9 with TRBJ1-2; tentative D call: TRBD1 (5 bases). V dropped 1 base and J dropped 7 bases, with 13 bases sitting between them. The CDR3 sequence is 14 residues long. CDR1 SEHNR and CDR2 FQNEAQ come from the germline V gene (reference sequence). As DNA, the CDR3 is TGTGCCAGCAGCTTAGAAACGCAGGGTGGTGGCTACACCTTC. It yields the protein CASSLETQGGGYTF.

J is TRBJ2-1 and V is TRBV5-4; D is possibly TRBD1 (6 bases). V was trimmed by 0 bases and J by 2 bases, leaving 9 bases between them. This CDR3 spans 15 amino acids. Germline values: CDR1 SGHNT, CDR2 YYREEE (reference sequence). DNA of the CDR3: TGTGCCAGCAGCTTGGCTGGGGACACCTACAATGAGCAGTTCTTC. Translating it yields CASSLAGDTYNEQFF. The variable domain in full, completed from reference TRBV5-4 and TRBJ2-1, reads ETGVTQSPTHLIKTRGQQVTLRCSSQSGHNTVSWYQQALGQGPQFIFQYYREEENGRGNFPPRFSGLQFPNYSSELNVNALELDDSALYLCASSLAGDTYNEQFFGPGTRLTVL.

The genes are TRBV2 and TRBJ1-5; D is unresolved. Trimming shortened V by 6 bases and J by 0 bases, and 6 bases separated the two germline ends. This CDR3 region has 13 residues. Germline V CDR1 and CDR2: SNHLY, FYNNEI. The CDR3 nucleotides are TGTGCCAGCAGATTGTATAGCAATCAGCCCCAGCATTTT. Protein: CASRLYSNQPQHF.

The chain uses TRBV5-4 and TRBJ2-7, with D maybe TRBD1 (6 bases). CDR3 length: 12 amino acids. V was cut by 4 bases and J by 6 bases, with 11 bases left in between. CDR1 and CDR2 from the germline V gene are SGHNT and YYREEE (reference sequence). In nucleotides, the CDR3 is TGTGCCAGCAGCCGGACAGCAGGCGAGCAGTACTTC. Residues: CASSRTAGEQYF.

This chain joins TRBV7-3 and TRBJ2-2; TRBD2 agrees at 8 bases. Looked up from germline, CDR1 is SGHTA and CDR2 is FQGTGA. The length of the CDR3 is 16 residues. V was pared by 3 bases and J by 1 base, with 4 bases of the junction left unmatched. The CDR3, as DNA: TGTGCCAGCAGCTTTTTGGGACTAGGGAACACCGGGGAGCTGTTTTTT. This translates into CASSFLGLGNTGELFF.

The chain has TRBV7-2 and TRBJ2-5; D is unresolved. This CDR3 is built from 15 residues. The V end lost 0 bases, the J end lost 0 bases, and 8 bases lay between the germline ends. Germline V CDR1 and CDR2: SGHTA, FQGNSA. The CDR3 DNA follows: TGTGCCAGCAGCTTAGCGGCAGCGTACCAAGAGACCCAGTACTTC. Its translation is CASSLAAAYQETQYF.

The rearrangement uses TRBV7-2 and TRBJ2-1; 8 bases agree with TRBD2. V trimming: 5 bases; J trimming: 15 bases; junction bases outside the gene matches: 9. The CDR3 has 12 amino acids. The germline V gene has CDR1 SGHTA and CDR2 FQGNSA. CDR3 in DNA: TGTGCCAGCAGCGTACTAGCGGCAGGTCCGTTCTTC. Translating it yields CASSVLAAGPFF.

The genes are TRBV12-5 and TRBJ2-2; 13 bases fit TRBD2. Germline V gives CDR1 LGHNT, CDR2 FRNRAP. The CDR3 is 20 amino acids. V trimming: 0 bases; J trimming: 5 bases; junction bases outside the gene matches: 12. DNA for the CDR3: TGTGCTAGTGGTTTGGTAATAGCGACTAGCGGGAGGAGGAGGACCGGGGAGCTGTTTTTT. Its translation is CASGLVIATSGRRRTGELFF.

CDR3 amino acids: CASSRTPDQPQHF. The CDR3 DNA reads TGTGCCAGTAGTAGGACACCAGATCAGCCCCAGCATTTT. The chain employs TRBV19 and TRBJ1-5, with D possibly TRBD1 on 5 matching bases. The CDR3 runs 13 residues. Germline V lookup: CDR1 LNHDA, CDR2 SQIVND (reference sequence). V shed 4 bases and J shed 5 bases, with 9 bases lying between them.

The chain is built from TRBV29-1 and TRBJ2-7; D is ambiguous. Per germline, CDR1 SQVTM and CDR2 ANQGSEA. This CDR3 region has 11 residues. Trimming took off 7 bases at V and 2 bases at J, with 9 bases between the two ends. The CDR3 bases are TGCAGCGCGCGGAGAGCCTACGAGCAGTACTTC. It translates to CSARRAYEQYF.

This clone showed up just once. This chain joins TRBV28 and TRBJ2-7, with a possible D match to TRBD1 (7 bases). The CDR3 covers 15 residues. CDR1 MDHEN and CDR2 SYDVKM come from the germline V gene. V was clipped by 5 bases and J by 7 bases, with 21 bases between them. The CDR3 here is CASSQITDRAGEQYF. The DNA of the CDR3 is TGTGCCAGCAGTCAAATTACCGACAGGGCGGGAGAGCAGTACTTC. Filled out from reference TRBV28 and TRBJ2-7, the complete variable domain reads DVKVTQSSRYLVKRTGEKVFLECVQDMDHENMFWYRQDPGLGLRLIYFSYDVKMKEKGDIPEGYSVSREKKERFSLILESASTNQTSMYLCASSQITDRAGEQYFGPGTRLTVT.

The chain has TRBV2 and TRBJ1-2; the match to TRBD1 covers 10 bases. Trimming took 7 bases from V and 4 from J; bases not matched to a gene: 6. From germline, CDR1 is SNHLY and CDR2 FYNNEI. CDR3 length equals 14 residues. The CDR3 protein is CASTWTGGSYGYTF. The CDR3 DNA sequence: TGTGCCAGCACCTGGACAGGGGGGAGCTATGGCTACACCTTC.

CDR3 sequence reads: CASSLTGGPGNTIYF. CDR3 nucleotides: TGTGCCAGCAGCCTGACAGGGGGCCCTGGAAACACCATATATTTT. This chain connects TRBV7-2 to TRBJ1-3, with 10 bases identical to TRBD1. With V trimmed by 5 bases and J by 2 bases, 3 bases remained unmatched. Germline V CDR1 and CDR2: SGHTA, FQGNSA. This CDR3 has 15 amino acids.

This chain joins TRBV10-2 and TRBJ1-1; 11 bases match TRBD1. CDR3 length: 12 amino acids. With V trimmed by 9 bases and J by 6 bases, 3 bases remained unmatched. The germline V gene has CDR1 WSHSY and CDR2 SAAADI. CDR3 in DNA: TGCGCCAGTGGGACAGGGGGATCTGAAGCTTTCTTT. Its protein product is CASGTGGSEAFF.

The chain couples TRBV29-1 to TRBJ2-7; 10 bases match TRBD2. The CDR3 runs to 12 residues. The V and J ends lost 5 bases and 5 bases, in that order; junction bases with no gene match: 3. CDR1 and CDR2 from the germline V gene are SQVTM and ANQGSEA. The chain's CDR3 is CSVRAGGNEQYF. The CDR3 DNA sequence: TGCAGCGTTAGAGCGGGGGGGAACGAGCAGTACTTC.

The chain joins TRBV6-1 to TRBJ1-2; 7 bases align to TRBD1. The CDR3 extends over 13 amino acids. The V and J ends lost 8 bases and 3 bases, in that order; junction bases with no gene match: 6. Germline values: CDR1 MNHNS, CDR2 SASEGT. Here the CDR3 DNA reads TGTGCCAGCCGATGGGGGACAGACTATGGCTACACCTTC. Residues: CASRWGTDYGYTF.

The V call is TRBV5-6, the J call TRBJ2-7; maybe TRBD2 (6 bases). Trimming took off 1 base at V and 0 bases at J, with 11 bases between the two ends. The germline V gene encodes CDR1 SGHDT and CDR2 YYEEEE. The CDR3 extends over 15 amino acids. CDR3 sequence (DNA): TGTGCCAGCAGCTTGCTCGGGACTTACTCCTACGAGCAGTACTTC. As protein: CASSLLGTYSYEQYF.

The J gene is TRBJ2-7, the V gene TRBV5-1; 7 bases are shared with TRBD1. V shed 4 bases and J 2 bases; nucleotides not matched to a gene: 6. From germline, CDR1 is SGHRS and CDR2 YFSETQ. This CDR3 is 14 amino acids long. The CDR3 coding sequence is TGCGCCAGCAGCCCCCGGACAGGCCCCTACGAGCAGTACTTC. Its protein product is CASSPRTGPYEQYF.

This chain connects TRBV7-8 to TRBJ2-5; TRBD1 aligns across 8 bases. V lost 1 base to trimming and J lost 5 bases; unmatched junction nucleotides: 9. The CDR3 contains 16 residues. The V gene's germline CDR1 is SGHVS and CDR2 FQNEAQ. CDR3 loop: CASSLVWTGLGETQYF. In DNA, the CDR3 is TGTGCCAGCAGCTTAGTCTGGACAGGGTTAGGGGAGACCCAGTACTTC. Full variable domain (missing parts from reference TRBV7-8 and TRBJ2-5): GAGVSQSPRYKVAKRGQDVALRCDPISGHVSLFWYQQALGQGPEFLTYFQNEAQLDKSGLPSDRFFAERPEGSVSTLKIQRTQQEDSAVYLCASSLVWTGLGETQYFGPGTRLLVL.